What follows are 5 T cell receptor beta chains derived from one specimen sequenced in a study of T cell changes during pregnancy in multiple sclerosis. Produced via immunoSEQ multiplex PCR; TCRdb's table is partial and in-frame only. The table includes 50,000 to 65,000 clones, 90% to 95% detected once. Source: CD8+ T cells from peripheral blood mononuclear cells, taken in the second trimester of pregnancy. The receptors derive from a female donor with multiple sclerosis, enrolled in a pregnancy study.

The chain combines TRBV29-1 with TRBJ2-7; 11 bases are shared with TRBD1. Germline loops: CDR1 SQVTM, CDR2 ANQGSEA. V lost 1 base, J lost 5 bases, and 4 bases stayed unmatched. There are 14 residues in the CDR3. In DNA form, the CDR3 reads TGCAGCGTTGAAGGCTGGACAGGGGGCGACGAGCAGTACTTC. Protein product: CSVEGWTGGDEQYF.

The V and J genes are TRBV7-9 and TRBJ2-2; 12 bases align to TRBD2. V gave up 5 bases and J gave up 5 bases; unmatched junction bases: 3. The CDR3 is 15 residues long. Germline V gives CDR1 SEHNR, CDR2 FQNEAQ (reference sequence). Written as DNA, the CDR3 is TGTGCCAGCAGCCCTAGCGGGAGGGGGACCGGGGAGCTGTTTTTT. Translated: CASSPSGRGTGELFF.

In nucleotides, the CDR3 is TGTGCCAGCAGTTTAGGCAGGGCCTACGAGCAGTACTTC. Protein sequence: CASSLGRAYEQYF. The rearrangement links TRBV27 to TRBJ2-7, with D maybe TRBD1 (5 bases). The CDR3 sequence is 13 residues long. Germline V gives CDR1 MNHEY, CDR2 SMNVEV (reference sequence). V lost 2 bases and J 2 bases, leaving 7 bases between the germline ends.

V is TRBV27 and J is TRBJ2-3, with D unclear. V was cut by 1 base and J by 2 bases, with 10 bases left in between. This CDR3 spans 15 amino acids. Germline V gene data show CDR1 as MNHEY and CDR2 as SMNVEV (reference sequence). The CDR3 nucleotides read TGTGCCAGCAGTTTATTGGGCTATACCACAGATACGCAGTATTTT. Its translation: CASSLLGYTTDTQYF.

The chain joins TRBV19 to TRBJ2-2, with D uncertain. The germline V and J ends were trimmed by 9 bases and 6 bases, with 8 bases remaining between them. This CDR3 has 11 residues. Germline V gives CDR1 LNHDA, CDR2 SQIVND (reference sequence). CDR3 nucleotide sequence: TGTGCCAGCGAAGGAGCCGGGGAGCTGTTTTTT. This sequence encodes CASEGAGELFF. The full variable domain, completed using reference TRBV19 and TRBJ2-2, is DGGITQSPKYLFRKEGQNVTLSCEQNLNHDAMYWYRQDPGQGLRLIYYSQIVNDFQKGDIAEGYSVSREKKESFPLTVTSAQKNPTAFYLCASEGAGELFFGEGSRLTVL.